The 10 T cell receptor beta chains listed next were all sequenced from one sample in a study of blood T cell repertoires in COVID-19. Data came from immunoSEQ multiplex PCR; TCRdb stores just in-frame clones and leaves some out. Here the sample spans more than 200,000 clones, around 90% being singletons. Sequencing was done on a sample of PBMCs or T cells enriched from blood (not recorded which). The receptors were gathered from a woman in her 30s with acute COVID-19.

The chain uses TRBV27 and TRBJ1-6; a possible D gene is TRBD1 (5 bases). This CDR3 is built from 15 residues. Trimming took 3 bases from V and 7 from J, leaving 13 bases between them. Germline CDR1 MNHEY, CDR2 SMNVEV (reference sequence). Here the CDR3 DNA reads TGTGCCAGCAGTTTCGGACACCGCCGGAATTCACCCCTCCACTTT. Its protein is CASSFGHRRNSPLHF.

This clone was picked up one time. This chain joins TRBV5-4 and TRBJ2-6; 8 positions agree with TRBD1. The V segment lost 0 bases and the J segment 3 bases; nucleotides outside the gene matches: 2. CDR1 and CDR2 from the germline V gene are SGHNT and YYREEE (reference sequence). CDR3 length: 16 residues. CDR3 sequence reads: CASSLDRGNGANVLTF. For the CDR3, the DNA is TGTGCCAGCAGCTTGGACAGGGGGAATGGGGCCAACGTCCTGACTTTC.

The chain uses TRBV10-3 and TRBJ2-5, with a possible D match to TRBD2 (6 bases). The V gene lost 4 bases and the J gene lost 0 bases, with 24 bases spanning the gap. From germline, CDR1 is ENHRY and CDR2 SYGVKD. The CDR3 is made up of 19 amino acids. The CDR3 sequence is CAISVRDAPDRQYQETQYF. The DNA of the CDR3 is TGTGCCATCAGTGTGCGGGACGCCCCAGACAGACAGTACCAAGAGACCCAGTACTTC.

This clone occurred once. This chain connects TRBV30 to TRBJ1-2; D ambiguous. CDR3 length: 17 amino acids. The V gene's germline CDR1 is GTSNPN and CDR2 SVGIG (reference sequence). Trimming stripped 1 base from V and 2 bases from J, with 20 bases between. The CDR3 loop reads CAWSGSRAAYPNYGYTF. The DNA of the CDR3 is TGTGCCTGGAGTGGTTCGAGGGCAGCCTATCCCAACTATGGCTACACCTTC.

The chain joins TRBV19 to TRBJ2-1, with TRBD1 matching 10 bases. The CDR3 is 14 residues long. Trimming took 8 bases from V and 5 from J; bases not matched to a gene: 6. The germline V gene has CDR1 LNHDA and CDR2 SQIVND (reference sequence). CDR3 DNA: TGTGCCAGTTCCCGGACAGGGGGGGACAATGAGCAGTTCTTC. It yields the protein CASSRTGGDNEQFF. The full variable domain, with the rest looked up from reference TRBV19 and TRBJ2-1, is DGGITQSPKYLFRKEGQNVTLSCEQNLNHDAMYWYRQDPGQGLRLIYYSQIVNDFQKGDIAEGYSVSREKKESFPLTVTSAQKNPTAFYLCASSRTGGDNEQFFGPGTRLTVL.

The rearrangement joins TRBV14 to TRBJ2-7, with TRBD1 matching 8 bases. J gave up 8 bases and V 5 bases, and 11 bases lay outside the gene matches. The germline V gene has CDR1 SGHDN and CDR2 FVKESK. The CDR3 consists of 14 residues. The CDR3 here is CASSWGQVGLQQYF. CDR3 nucleotides: TGTGCCAGCAGCTGGGGACAGGTTGGGCTTCAGCAGTACTTC.

The chain links TRBV19 to TRBJ1-5, with a possible D match to TRBD1 (5 bases). The CDR3 is 13 residues long. V lost 5 bases and J lost 6, with 11 bases in between. Germline lookup yields CDR1 LNHDA and CDR2 SQIVND (reference sequence). The CDR3 is CASSDRFGQPQHF. DNA for the CDR3: TGTGCCAGTAGTGACAGATTCGGTCAGCCCCAGCATTTT.

The chain carries TRBV5-1 and TRBJ1-1; D might be TRBD1 (5 bases). The CDR3 consists of 14 residues. Germline loops: CDR1 SGHRS, CDR2 YFSETQ. Trimming cost V 1 base and J 4 bases, with 11 bases left between them. CDR3: CASSLNQGSTEAFF. The CDR3, as DNA: TGCGCCAGCAGCTTGAATCAGGGTAGCACTGAAGCTTTCTTT.

The CDR3 nucleotides read TGTGCCAGCAGCTTAGCGTTCGGAGACAGGGCCTCCTACGAGCAGTACTTC. Translated: CASSLAFGDRASYEQYF. The chain couples TRBV7-9 to TRBJ2-7; 7 bases agree with TRBD1. V lost 0 bases, J lost 0 bases, and 8 bases stayed unmatched. Germline CDR1 and CDR2: SEHNR and FQNEAQ (reference sequence). This CDR3 region has 17 residues.

The chain recombines TRBV19 with TRBJ1-1, with unresolved D. Germline lookup yields CDR1 LNHDA and CDR2 SQIVND (reference sequence). The V end was cut by 3 bases, the J end by 3 bases, with 11 bases between. CDR3 length: 14 amino acids. Written as DNA, the CDR3 is TGTGCCAGTAGTATCCCAGGTCGGTACACTGAAGCTTTCTTT. Protein product: CASSIPGRYTEAFF.